A single T cell receptor (beta chain) is shown here with its context. Its antigen is unknown. Base quality data are lacking; no much larger clone is found one base away. Patients with autoimmune disease history or receiving systemic immunosuppression were excluded from the trial. Peripheral blood for TCR sequencing was collected from all dose cohorts at baseline, on cycle 4 day 1, and on cycle 7 day 1. Samples were obtained from an open-label, multicenter, first-in-human phase I dose-escalation trial of ivuxolimab. The trial enrolled adults with locally advanced or metastatic head and neck squamous cell, hepatocellular, melanoma or renal cell carcinoma. Before TCR sequencing, CD4+ and CD8+ T cells were separately sorted from peripheral blood. These data belong to a study of OX40 agonist ivuxolimab in advanced cancers. Background on the whole study: Ivuxolimab, which targeted the costimulatory receptor OX40 (CD134), was an agonistic, fully human IgG2 monoclonal antibody. The paper covers the monotherapy dose-escalation part of the phase I ivuxolimab trial, which included N ≈ 50 patients. Three dose-escalation patients achieved partial responses, one with hepatocellular carcinoma and two with cutaneous melanoma. Of the roughly 51 patients in dose escalation, around 20 had hepatocellular carcinoma, about 15 had melanoma, 9 had renal cell carcinoma and 9 had head and neck cancer. A male proportion of roughly 80% and a mean age of around 60 years, ranging from 23 to 79, were recorded for the dose-escalation cohort. Intravenous ivuxolimab was administered to patients every 2 weeks at six dose levels: 0.01, 0.1, 0.3, 1.5, 3 and 10 mg/kg. The point of sequencing TCRbeta in the periphery was to test whether ivuxolimab changed TCR sequence diversity and drove clonal T-cell expansion. Prior anti-PD-1, anti-PD-L1 or anti-CTLA-4 therapy was permitted, and roughly two fifths of dose-escalation patients had received checkpoint inhibitors.

The paper as a whole reports these results and caveats: Which antigens the clonally expanded peripheral T cells were specific for was not determined. Clonal expansion of both CD4+ and CD8+ blood T cells was observed from baseline to week 6 at doses 0.1 to 3.0 mg/kg. Low levels of normalized T-cell clonal expansion were also seen in some patients who did not respond. After ivuxolimab, more expanded clones were found on average in CD8+ T cells than in CD4+ T cells. In the 0.1-3.0 mg/kg groups, partial responders had among the lowest normalized peripheral clonal expansion, particularly in CD8+ T cells.

Reading from cysteine to phenylalanine, the CDR3 counts 15 amino acids. The CDR3 DNA has 45 bases and is translated from base 1. CDR1 and CDR2 are drawn from the germline V gene: ENHRY, SYGVKD. V was cut back by 4 bases and J by 0 bases, leaving a gap of 13 bases between them. Genomic DNA was isolated from the sorted cells so that the TCRbeta CDR3 region could be sequenced. TCRbeta CDR3 regions were sequenced using the immunoSEQ Assay. The immuneACCESS repertoire file appears here via TCRdb, limited to in-frame rearrangements. These files lack a portion of the clones; in checked studies, under half of the deficit traces to unresolved V genes, and the cause of the others is not known. The sample table holds tens of thousands of clones, of which under 90% were seen once. 6.9% of the sample goes to the ten largest clones.

The sequence came from an adult with an advanced solid tumor such as melanoma, head and neck, liver or kidney cancer. This chain joins TRBV10-3 to TRBJ2-7, with the D call perhaps TRBD1 or TRBD2, as 5 bases match in each case. The material sequenced was CD4+ or CD8+ T cells sorted from blood, taken in a trial of the OX40 agonist ivuxolimab. The CDR3 sequence is CAISGDGSLSYEQYF. The DNA is TGTGCCATCAGTGGGGACGGTTCCCTCTCCTACGAGCAGTACTTC.